The 30 T cell receptor beta chains given below trace back to one sample, sequenced in a study of T cell repertoires in cytomegalovirus infection. TCRdb itself ran the reads through MiXCR, one entry per CDR3 protein. The sample lists about 320,000 distinct CDR3 sequences; 9.5% were seen once. The specimen was PBMCs. Every receptor here comes from a human donor in good health (CMV status not recorded). Some clones in this sample may be carry-over from other donors' samples.

This clonotype was seen repeatedly, ten times or more. The chain uses TRBV28 and TRBJ1-6, with 8 bases fitting TRBD1. The germline V gene encodes CDR1 MDHEN and CDR2 SYDVKM. V dropped 4 bases and J dropped 9; count of bases not matched to a gene: 8. This CDR3 has 15 residues. This CDR3 reads CASSSPTGAFSPLHF. In DNA form, the CDR3 reads TGTGCCAGCAGTTCTCCGACAGGGGCGTTTTCACCCCTCCACTTT.

The chain has TRBV18 and TRBJ2-3; 8 bases line up with TRBD2. Germline trimming cut 3 bases from V and 3 bases from J; bases unmatched to any gene: 8. CDR3 size: 16 residues. The germline V gene has CDR1 KGHSH and CDR2 LQKENI. CDR3 coding DNA: TGTGCCAGCTCACCGACTCTAGCGGGTTTGACAGATACGCAGTATTTT. Residues: CASSPTLAGLTDTQYF.

This clonotype was counted at least ten times. The J gene is TRBJ1-6, the V gene TRBV27, with D unclear. Trimming took 6 bases from V and 5 from J, leaving 5 bases between them. The CDR3 totals 12 residues. The germline V gene has CDR1 MNHEY and CDR2 SMNVEV (reference sequence). DNA for the CDR3: TGTGCCAGCAGCCCACATAATTCACCCCTCCACTTT. It specifies CASSPHNSPLHF.

This clonotype was observed a handful of times. The chain has TRBV10-3 and TRBJ1-2; a weak D match, TRBD1 (5 bases). The germline V gene encodes CDR1 ENHRY and CDR2 SYGVKD. CDR3 length: 12 amino acids. Trimming removed 3 bases at V and 3 bases at J, with 5 bases between. The CDR3 DNA follows: TGTGCCATCAGTGAAGGGGACTATGGCTACACCTTC. Protein: CAISEGDYGYTF.

In its sample, this clonotype was seen many times. The gene calls are TRBV6-1 and TRBJ2-5; either TRBD1 or TRBD2 may supply D (5 bases each). From germline, CDR1 is MNHNS and CDR2 SASEGT. Trimming stripped 3 bases from V and 0 bases from J, with 11 bases between. This CDR3 is 15 amino acids long. The CDR3 DNA follows: TGTGCCAGCAGTGATAGGTGGGACGACCAAGAGACCCAGTACTTC. This sequence encodes CASSDRWDDQETQYF.

This clonotype was found many times. The chain joins TRBV2 to TRBJ2-1, with a possible D match to TRBD1 (6 bases). The CDR3 sequence is 13 residues long. V was clipped by 8 bases and J by 12 bases, with 20 bases between them. Germline CDR1 is SNHLY and CDR2 is FYNNEI. CDR3 in amino acids: CASLPQDSTGQFF. In DNA form, the CDR3 reads TGTGCCAGCCTACCGCAGGACAGCACCGGGCAGTTCTTC.

The gene calls are TRBV5-4 and TRBJ2-3; D is perhaps TRBD1 or TRBD2 (5 bases each). CDR3 length: 15 residues. Trimming removed 2 bases at V and 5 bases at J, with 15 bases between. Germline V gene data show CDR1 as SGHNT and CDR2 as YYREEE (reference sequence). The CDR3 spells CASSFPGPKGDTQYF. Written as DNA, the CDR3 is TGTGCCAGCAGCTTTCCGGGACCCAAGGGAGATACGCAGTATTTT.

Many counts were recorded for this clonotype. This sequence joins TRBV7-2 and TRBJ1-3, with no clear D. Germline assignment: CDR1 SGHTA and CDR2 FQGNSA. V lost 0 bases and J lost 0, with 9 bases in between. This CDR3 region has 16 residues. CDR3 nucleotides: TGTGCCAGCAGCTTAGCGGTTCGGAGCTCTGGAAACACCATATATTTT. Translated: CASSLAVRSSGNTIYF.

This chain joins TRBV7-9 and TRBJ1-2, with D hard to call. Per the germline V gene, CDR1 is SEHNR and CDR2 is FQNEAQ (reference sequence). V lost 7 bases to trimming and J lost 3 bases, with 18 bases between them. CDR3 length equals 15 residues. The CDR3 coding sequence is TGTGCCAGCACCCGAGTGGGAGTCGGGGACTATGGCTACACCTTC. It translates to CASTRVGVGDYGYTF.

This chain links TRBV7-9 with TRBJ2-5, with 9 bases fitting TRBD1. The CDR3 totals 16 residues. Germline trimming cut 6 bases from V and 1 base from J; bases unmatched to any gene: 9. The germline V gene has CDR1 SEHNR and CDR2 FQNEAQ (reference sequence). The CDR3 DNA is TGTGCCAGCAGGCCGGGACAGGGCCGACCCCAAGAGACCCAGTACTTC. Translation gives CASRPGQGRPQETQYF.

The gene calls are TRBV4-3 and TRBJ2-1; a possible D gene is TRBD2 (6 bases). The CDR3 totals 16 residues. The germline V gene encodes CDR1 LGHNA and CDR2 YSLEER. Deletions cut 5 bases from V and 3 bases from J, with 17 bases between. Written as DNA, the CDR3 is TGCGCCAGCAGCTCAGGCCCCCCGACTAGCTACAATGAGCAGTTCTTC. It is translated as CASSSGPPTSYNEQFF.

V gene TRBV12-3 or TRBV12-4 combines with J gene TRBJ2-5; 11 bases align to TRBD1. The length of the CDR3 is 14 residues. The trim removed 5 bases at V and 2 bases at J, leaving 1 base unmatched. In DNA form, the CDR3 reads TGTGCCAGCAGTGGGACAGGGGGGCAAGAGACCCAGTACTTC. It codes for CASSGTGGQETQYF.

This rearrangement joins TRBV19 to TRBJ2-7; D gene uncertain. In germline, CDR1 is LNHDA, CDR2 SQIVND (reference sequence). The CDR3 consists of 13 residues. With 5 bases removed from V and 5 bases from J, the gap between germline ends came to 13 bases. CDR3 DNA: TGTGCCAGTAGTCCGGTGGGCTTCGACGAGCAGTACTTC. This encodes CASSPVGFDEQYF.

This clonotype was recorded at least ten times. The chain combines TRBV7-2 with TRBJ2-1; the D is unclear. Germline V gene sequence: CDR1 SGHTA, CDR2 FQGNSA. CDR3 length: 15 residues. V was shortened by 3 bases and J by 6 bases, with 15 bases between the two germline ends. CDR3 sequence reads: CASSFRSGRGNEQFF. CDR3 DNA sequence: TGTGCCAGCAGCTTCCGGTCCGGGCGTGGCAATGAGCAGTTCTTC.

This clonotype has at least ten counts. CDR3 DNA sequence: TGTGCCAGCAGTTTAACGGAGCGGGACGAGCAGTACTTC. Translation gives CASSLTERDEQYF. The gene calls are TRBV27 and TRBJ2-7, with D possibly matching TRBD2 (6 bases). Germline assignment: CDR1 MNHEY and CDR2 SMNVEV (reference sequence). V was shortened by 2 bases and J by 5 bases, with 10 bases between the two germline ends. CDR3 length: 13 residues.

With respect to this clonotype: The junction shows a germline mismatch at one end, possibly a read error. The rearrangement uses TRBV20-1 and TRBJ1-2; 9 bases match TRBD1. Germline lookup yields CDR1 DFQATT and CDR2 SNEGSKA (reference sequence). This CDR3 has 12 amino acids. The CDR3 DNA is TGCAGTGGAAAGGGACAGGGCTATGGCTTCACCTTC. Amino acid sequence: CSGKGQGYGFTF.

This clonotype has a count of ten or more. The chain combines TRBV7-6 with TRBJ2-7; D perhaps matches TRBD2 (5 bases). CDR3 length equals 14 residues. Trimming stripped 5 bases from V and 6 bases from J, with 17 bases between. Germline V CDR1 and CDR2: SGHVS, FNYEAQ. The CDR3 DNA reads as TGTGCCAGCAGCCAAGGACTCCCCCCGGGCGAGCAGTACTTC. Translation gives CASSQGLPPGEQYF.

This clonotype was seen many times. V and J are TRBV7-2 and TRBJ1-2; D call uncertain. Per germline, CDR1 SGHTA and CDR2 FQGNSA. The CDR3 is made up of 13 amino acids. V gave up 5 bases and J gave up 4 bases, with 11 bases separating them. As DNA, the CDR3 is TGTGCCAGCAGCCCTCTCGGTGCCTATGGCTACACCTTC. It encodes CASSPLGAYGYTF.

This clonotype was recorded many times. This chain connects TRBV28 to TRBJ1-5; 7 bases agree with TRBD1. Per the germline V gene, CDR1 is MDHEN and CDR2 is SYDVKM. There are 13 residues in the CDR3. Trimming cost V 6 bases and J 4 bases; bases outside gene matches: 3. The CDR3 nucleotides are TGTGCCAGCAGGGGACAGATAAATCAGCCCCAGCATTTT. Translated: CASRGQINQPQHF.

This clonotype was seen at least ten times. V gene TRBV7-2 combines with J gene TRBJ2-7; TRBD1 matches 8 bases. With V trimmed by 6 bases and J by 4 bases, 17 bases remained unmatched. The CDR3 totals 17 residues. The V gene's germline CDR1 is SGHTA and CDR2 FQGNSA. The chain's CDR3 is CASRRKPWGQDGYEQYF. The CDR3 DNA reads as TGTGCCAGCAGGAGAAAACCCTGGGGACAGGACGGTTACGAGCAGTACTTC.

This CDR3 reads CASSLIGLAGKETQYF. The CDR3 DNA sequence: TGTGCCAGCAGCTTAATTGGCCTAGCGGGGAAAGAGACCCAGTACTTC. The genes are TRBV7-3 and TRBJ2-5, with 9 bases matching TRBD2. V gave up 1 base and J gave up 3 bases; unmatched junction bases: 6. The CDR3 is 16 amino acids. Germline lookup yields CDR1 SGHTA and CDR2 FQGTGA.

This clonotype was seen many times. CDR3 residues: CASSLRLAGEPHEQYF. DNA for the CDR3: TGTGCCAGCAGCCTTAGACTAGCGGGAGAACCCCACGAGCAGTACTTC. The V and J genes are TRBV12-3 or TRBV12-4 and TRBJ2-7; TRBD2 matches at 12 bases. J lost 5 bases, V lost 6 bases, and 11 bases had no gene match. This CDR3 has 16 amino acids.

The table lists this clonotype with many counts. The genes are TRBV28 and TRBJ2-7; D is uncertain. The CDR3 sequence is 13 residues long. Trimming cost V 1 base and J 2 bases, with 6 bases left between them. Germline V gene sequence: CDR1 MDHEN, CDR2 SYDVKM. The CDR3 sequence: CASSLYGPYEQYF. DNA for the CDR3: TGTGCCAGCAGTTTATACGGACCCTACGAGCAGTACTTC. Looking up the rest from reference TRBV28 and TRBJ2-7 gives the full variable domain: DVKVTQSSRYLVKRTGEKVFLECVQDMDHENMFWYRQDPGLGLRLIYFSYDVKMKEKGDIPEGYSVSREKKERFSLILESASTNQTSMYLCASSLYGPYEQYFGPGTRLTVT.

In its sample, this clonotype was seen a few times. The V gene is TRBV6-2 or TRBV6-3, the J gene TRBJ1-2; 8 nucleotides agree with TRBD1. CDR1 and CDR2 from the germline V gene are MNHEY and SVGEGT. The CDR3 totals 15 residues. Losses at the gene ends were 6 bases for V and 3 bases for J; bases not matched to a gene: 9. CDR3 in DNA: TGTGCCAGCAGGGAAAGGACAGGGTCCTACTATGGCTACACCTTC. It specifies CASRERTGSYYGYTF.

This clonotype was detected many times. V is TRBV7-2 and J is TRBJ2-2; the D gene could be TRBD1 or TRBD2 (5 bases each). The CDR3 is 15 amino acids. From germline, CDR1 is SGHTA and CDR2 FQGNSA. Trimming removed 5 bases from V and 4 bases from J, with 14 bases in between. For the CDR3, the DNA is TGTGCCAGCAGCCACAGGATCGAGGGCACCGGGGAGCTGTTTTTT. This codes for CASSHRIEGTGELFF.

This clonotype was counted between two and nine times. V and J are TRBV9 and TRBJ2-7; 7 bases are shared with TRBD2. Germline CDR1 SGDLS, CDR2 YYNGEE. The CDR3 length is 13 residues. J was trimmed by 6 bases and V by 2 bases; bases with no gene match: 5. The CDR3 reads CASSVGGSGEQYF. CDR3 nucleotide sequence: TGTGCCAGCAGCGTCGGCGGGAGCGGCGAGCAGTACTTC.

This clonotype was seen a few times. Relative to the germline gene, one junction end is altered; a read error may explain this. The chain couples TRBV5-3 to TRBJ2-2; 11 nucleotides match TRBD1. TRBV5-3 is recorded as an ORF, its role being uncertain. The CDR3 extends over 17 amino acids. CDR3 protein: CASSSPLGTGGTGELFF. CDR3 DNA: TGTGCCAGCAGCTCCCCCCTAGGGACAGGGGGAACCGGGGAGCTGTTTTTT.

Details on this clonotype: With a much larger clone just one base away, this may be a read error. V is TRBV7-9 and J is TRBJ1-6; 8 nucleotides match TRBD1. This CDR3 is built from 14 residues. Germline assignment: CDR1 SEHNR and CDR2 FQNEAQ (reference sequence). Losses at the gene ends were 5 bases for V and 13 bases for J; bases not matched to a gene: 10. The CDR3 DNA is TGTGCCAGCAGCCCGGACAGGGAGATAGGTCCCCTCCACTTT. Its translation: CASSPDREIGPLHF.

The chain has TRBV5-1 and TRBJ2-3, with D possibly matching TRBD1 (6 bases). CDR1 is SGHRS, CDR2 YFSETQ, per germline. The length of the CDR3 is 15 residues. Trimming cost V 2 bases and J 1 base, with 11 bases left between them. This chain's CDR3 is CASSFGRTGTDTQYF. Written as DNA, the CDR3 is TGCGCCAGCAGCTTCGGTAGGACAGGCACAGATACGCAGTATTTT.

The chain combines TRBV6-2 or TRBV6-3 with TRBJ1-1; 8 nucleotides align to TRBD1. After removal of 8 bases from V and 10 bases from J, the junction contained 9 bases not matched to a gene. CDR1 is MNHEY, CDR2 SVGEGT, per germline. The CDR3 consists of 12 residues. The CDR3 DNA sequence: TGTGCCAGCGGACCCGGACAGGGACGAGCTTTCTTT. It translates to CASGPGQGRAFF.